This TCR beta chain appears in the sequencing data of a study of blood T cell repertoires in COVID-19. V lost 2 bases to trimming and J lost 6 bases, with 9 bases between them. This CDR3 is 13 amino acids long. In germline, CDR1 is MGHRA, CDR2 YSYEKL. Clones were read by immunoSEQ multiplex PCR, and TCRdb kept only the in-frame ones, dropping some. The sample contains under 150,000 clones, approximately 86% of which appear only once. This TCR was recovered from a woman aged 45-65 years who had recovered from COVID-19. The V and J genes are TRBV4-1 and TRBJ2-3; D not certain. Source material: peripheral blood. The CDR3 sequence is CASSQFLLDTQYF. The CDR3, as DNA: TGCGCCAGCAGCCAATTCCTTTTGGATACGCAGTATTTT.